The text below deals with one T cell receptor (beta chain). The data belong to a study of CD8 T cells in Susac syndrome. The V end was cut by 7 bases, the J end by 4 bases, with 8 bases between. The germline gives CDR1 MDHEN, CDR2 SYDVKM. This CDR3 has 12 amino acids. Random hexamers were used to reverse transcribe an amount of about 0.45 to 1 ug RNA. TCRdb fed the immunoSEQ multiplex PCR reads into MiXCR, producing one record per CDR3 protein. The sample shows more than 130,000 distinct CDR3 sequences, 94% of them seen only once. In blood CD8+ and CD4+ T cells, TCR beta underwent sequencing. In contrast to the negatively isolated CD8+ and CD4+ T cells, TEMRA cells were FACS-enriched.

The rearrangement uses TRBV28 and TRBJ2-1; D remains ambiguous. Sequenced sample: CD8+ T cells from PBMCs. This clonotype was sampled from a human donor in good health. CDR3 region: CASKTDYNEQFF. CDR3 DNA sequence: TGTGCCAGCAAAACAGATTACAATGAGCAGTTCTTC.